This entry concerns a single T cell receptor beta chain. Its antigen remains unknown. This sample was included in a study of brain metastases from non-small cell lung cancer. Findings and caveats of the study: In 55% to 70% of brain metastases, T-cell clones were expanded compared with matched primary tumors. TCR repertoires overlapped largely between brain metastases and matched primaries. Compared with primary tumors, brain metastases showed less T-cell infiltration.

TCRdb's table, derived via immunoSEQ multiplex PCR, lists solely in-frame clones and lacks some. This sample yields more than 14,000 clones, of which approximately 83% are seen a single time; roughly 7.5% belongs to the top ten. From germline, CDR1 is SGHTA and CDR2 FQGNSA. V gave up 4 bases and J gave up 4 bases, with 19 bases separating them. The CDR3 has 16 residues. The receptor comes from a donor at least 40 years old with non-small cell lung cancer. The chain joins TRBV7-2 to TRBJ2-5; D assignment may be TRBD1 or TRBD2 (6 bases each). Sequencing was performed on primary lung tumor tissue. The CDR3 protein is CASSSGGTLPLETQYF. The CDR3 nucleotides are TGTGCCAGCAGCTCAGGAGGGACACTTCCTTTAGAGACCCAGTACTTC.